This T cell receptor (beta chain) came from a study of cytomegalovirus exposure and HLA in healthy donors. Whole-study findings and limits: Reported results showed that the classifier diagnosed cytomegalovirus status with high specificity and sensitivity. There were reportedly fewer N-insertions in an Asian-associated ancestry cluster than the approximately 630-donor mean, in a later analysis. A missense variant in DCLRE1C was later tied to TCR beta V- and J-gene trimming. Only CMV serostatus was available as immune exposure information.

The CDR3 extends over 12 amino acids. Trimming took 4 bases from V and 8 from J; bases not matched to a gene: 5. Germline CDR1 is SGHNT and CDR2 is YYREEE (reference sequence). Comment on this clone: Antigen unknown.

The PCR made use of 60 Vbeta and 13 Jbeta primers. The table came from immunoSEQ multiplex PCR; TCRdb's copy has only in-frame clones and leaves some out. The table lists 100,000 to 150,000 clones, 75% to 85% of them singletons. This rearrangement joins TRBV5-4 to TRBJ1-1, with TRBD1 identical over 7 bases. This sequence originates from a male donor in good health and CMV-seronegative. Sequencing was carried out using PBMCs. CDR3 in DNA: TGTGCCAGCAGCGCCTCGACAGGGGAAGCTTTCTTT. Its protein product is CASSASTGEAFF. Supplemented by reference TRBV5-4 and TRBJ1-1, the full variable domain reads ETGVTQSPTHLIKTRGQQVTLRCSSQSGHNTVSWYQQALGQGPQFIFQYYREEENGRGNFPPRFSGLQFPNYSSELNVNALELDDSALYLCASSASTGEAFFGQGTRLTVV.